The 3 T cell receptor beta chains presented below share a single source sample, sequenced in a study of blood T cell repertoires in COVID-19. Generated by immunoSEQ multiplex PCR, the TCRdb table keeps only in-frame clones and is missing some. Of 200,000 to 250,000 clones listed, about nine tenths were seen once; the top ten hold about a tenth. Sequences were obtained from PBMCs or T cells enriched from blood (not recorded which). Source of these receptors: a man younger than 35 with acute COVID-19.

This chain uses TRBV7-9 with TRBJ2-5; 8 bases line up with TRBD1. The CDR3 contains 14 residues. CDR1 and CDR2 (germline): SEHNR, FQNEAQ (reference sequence). The V gene end was trimmed by 6 bases and the J gene end by 1 base; junction bases not matched to a gene: 4. The CDR3 coding sequence is TGTGCCAGCAGGTCGACAGGGGTCCAAGAGACCCAGTACTTC. It yields the protein CASRSTGVQETQYF.

The chain joins TRBV15 to TRBJ2-1; the D is unclear. Per germline, CDR1 LNHNV and CDR2 YYDKDF (reference sequence). This CDR3 contains 13 residues. The V end lost 10 bases, the J end lost 5 bases, and 15 bases lay between the germline ends. The CDR3 protein is CAIGSRYDNEQFF. CDR3 in DNA: TGTGCCATCGGGTCTAGATACGACAATGAGCAGTTCTTC.

The chain joins TRBV5-4 to TRBJ1-6, with a possible D match to TRBD1 (5 bases). CDR1 and CDR2 from the germline V gene are SGHNT and YYREEE (reference sequence). Trimming took off 2 bases at V and 4 bases at J, with 7 bases between the two ends. The CDR3 contains 14 residues. The CDR3 sequence: CASSFQGYNSPLHF. The CDR3 DNA is TGTGCCAGCAGCTTCCAGGGTTATAATTCACCCCTCCACTTT.